The rows below give T cell receptor beta chains drawn from one sample of a study of beta chain features in type 1 diabetes. Some clones are missing from TCRdb's copy, which holds only in-frame ones; the method was immunoSEQ multiplex PCR. Among under 350,000 clones listed, 8% were seen once. The sequenced sample was central memory CD4+ T cells from blood. Receptors were obtained from a woman between 18 and 29 years old in good health. CDR3s include the opening cysteine and the closing phenylalanine or tryptophan. The D gene is left open where the match is weak. Expanded clones get a size class; other rows say once, few or many, or leave the size out.

CDR3 DNA: TGTGCCAGCAGCTGGGAGCCTAGTTCGACTGAAGCTTTCTTT
CDR3 protein: CASSWEPSSTEAFF
V gene: TRBV5-4
J gene: TRBJ1-1
clone size: few
D gene: .

CDR3 DNA: TGCGCCAGCAGCTTAGGTAGCAATCAGCCCCAGCATTTT
CDR3 protein: CASSLGSNQPQHF
V gene: TRBV5-1
J gene: TRBJ1-5
clone size: .
D gene: .

CDR3 DNA: TGTGCCAGCAGCTTAGCGGATGGAACAGGGGTCGGGCAGTTCTTC
CDR3 protein: CASSLADGTGVGQFF
V gene: TRBV7-9
J gene: TRBJ2-1
clone size: .
D gene: TRBD1

CDR3 DNA: TGTGCCAGCAGCTTAGAATTAGCGGGAGGGGGAAATGAGCAGTTCTTC
CDR3 protein: CASSLELAGGGNEQFF
V gene: TRBV7-2
J gene: TRBJ2-1
clone size: few
D gene: TRBD2

CDR3 DNA: TGCGCCAGCAGCTTGTCGACAGGGGGGCGGATGACCCAGTACTTC
CDR3 protein: CASSLSTGGRMTQYF
V gene: TRBV5-1
J gene: TRBJ2-5
clone size: many
D gene: TRBD1

CDR3 DNA: TGCGCCAGCAGCCCGAGCGGGGGAGTGCGGACGCAGTATTTT
CDR3 protein: CASSPSGGVRTQYF
V gene: TRBV5-1
J gene: TRBJ2-3
clone size: few
D gene: TRBD2

CDR3 DNA: TGTGCCAGCAGTAAGGGTGCGGGGGCGCGCTACAATGAGCAGTTCTTC
CDR3 protein: CASSKGAGARYNEQFF
V gene: TRBV9
J gene: TRBJ2-1
clone size: few
D gene: .

CDR3 DNA: TGTGCCAGCGGCTTAGTTAACTACAATGAGCAGTTCTTC
CDR3 protein: CASGLVNYNEQFF
V gene: TRBV6-6
J gene: TRBJ2-1
clone size: few
D gene: .

CDR3 DNA: TGTGCCAGCAGCCGCACAGGGGTAGACTACGAGCAGTACTTC
CDR3 protein: CASSRTGVDYEQYF
V gene: TRBV4-2
J gene: TRBJ2-7
clone size: .
D gene: TRBD1

CDR3 DNA: TGTGCCAGCAGCTTAGGTACAGTAAATGAAGCTTTCTTT
CDR3 protein: CASSLGTVNEAFF
V gene: TRBV7-9
J gene: TRBJ1-1
clone size: few
D gene: .

CDR3 DNA: TGCGCCAGCAGTCAAACTCGGGGCAATCAGCCCCAGCATTTT
CDR3 protein: CASSQTRGNQPQHF
V gene: TRBV23-1
J gene: TRBJ1-5
clone size: few
D gene: .

CDR3 DNA: TGTGCCAGCAGCCCTCAACAGGGGATAAACTATGGCTACACCTTC
CDR3 protein: CASSPQQGINYGYTF
V gene: TRBV7-2
J gene: TRBJ1-2
clone size: .
D gene: TRBD1

CDR3 DNA: TGTGCCAGCAGCTTACCCCTAGCGGGAGTAAATGAGCAGTTCTTC
CDR3 protein: CASSLPLAGVNEQFF
V gene: TRBV11-2
J gene: TRBJ2-1
clone size: .
D gene: TRBD2

CDR3 DNA: TGTGCCAGTAGCTTCAGGTGGGAGACCCAGTACTTC
CDR3 protein: CASSFRWETQYF
V gene: TRBV7-9
J gene: TRBJ2-5
clone size: .
D gene: .